Described below is a single T cell receptor (beta chain) sequence and its context. Its target antigen remains unknown. No quality values exist for individual bases; no much larger clone is one base distant. Other DNA sequences in this sample translate to the same CDR3. V is shortened by 4 bases, J by 4 bases, and the region joining them spans 12 bases. For CDR1 and CDR2, the germline V gene lists SGHRS and YFSETQ. The cysteine opens and the phenylalanine closes a CDR3 of 14 amino acids. The sequence is cut down to CDR3 DNA, 42 bases in frame from base 1. Donors were healthy HIV-negative adults with no recently reported acute infections or vaccinations. Every donor was a Caucasian adult residing in Nashville, Tennessee, USA. Magnetic negative selection was used to enrich CD4+ T cells, after which naive cells were positively selected on CD45RA and the negative fraction became the memory subset. After blood collection by leukapheresis, PBMCs were isolated using Ficoll-Histopaque density gradient centrifugation and then cryopreserved in the vapor phase of liquid nitrogen. Analytical flow cytometry was used to check the purity and quantity of each magnetically sorted T cell population. Genomic DNA was isolated from every sorted fraction and measured by UV absorbance on a Nanodrop 2000c.

Using the deep immunoSEQ assay, TCR CDR3 regions were amplified from genomic DNA by multiplex PCR. Extracted genomic DNA from each cell subset was distributed evenly across all wells of several immunoSEQ 96-well plates, and each plate was treated as a replicate. For sorted subsets, approximately 210 ng of genomic DNA, equivalent to around 29,000 T cell genomes, went into each replicate PCR. Purified libraries were measured with a Qubit 3.0 fluorometer, size-checked on a Bioanalyzer 2100, and measured again with the KAPA Library Quantification kit. Every immunoSEQ 96-well plate was sequenced on a dedicated single-read 150-cycle Illumina NextSeq 550 flow cell. The study's own analysis went as follows. Because the immunoSEQ output held only junctional sequences and lacked quality scores, the filtering could not match the filtering applied to full-length reads. To assign V/J genes and CDR3, sequences were annotated against IMGT germline references using PyIR, a Python wrapper for IgBLAST v1.9. Reads with weak V/J assignments (E-value above 1e-6), missing CDR3, stop codons, out-of-frame junctions, or ambiguous translated residues were removed. V3J clonotypes were defined as sequences sharing an identical inferred V gene, J gene, and CDR3 amino acid sequence. Percentage overlap between repertoires was calculated by dividing the number of shared unique clonotypes by the size of the smaller repertoire. Three approaches were used to assess repertoire richness: RTK rarefaction, the Chao1 estimator, and Recon v2.1 estimates of unobserved clonotypes. Generation probabilities for all TCRbeta clonotypes obtained by the gDNA method from several donors were computed using OLGA. TCRdb holds this immuneACCESS table with in-frame rearrangements only. Some clones are missing; in checked studies, unresolved V genes explain under half, and the rest has no known cause. V, J and clone size are those of that table, while D and trimming were read from the DNA. The sample records 950,000 to 1,100,000 clones, approximately 80% of which are singletons. The top ten clonotypes cover 0.6% to 0.7% of the sample.

This sample was taken from a study of shared clonotypes between healthy human individuals (dated by TCRdb to the early 2020s). About the full investigation: The cohort comprised a couple of women and three men aged 18 to 49 years. For each donor, CD4 naive and CD4 memory were each run on three plates, CD8 naive on two plates, and CD8 memory on one plate. To estimate repertoire size and how much clonotype sharing occurs between individuals, the study deeply sequenced the blood TCR repertoires of several healthy adults. Different laboratories and diverse techniques were used to prepare libraries and sequence TCR repertoires, to increase sequencing depth and limit assay-specific biases. Per donor, leukapheresis produced somewhere between about 0.94 and 9 billion PBMCs. What the authors observed across the whole study: Naive subsets generally had larger estimated clonotype richness than memory subsets. Based on pairwise subsampling, the degree of clonotype sharing among donors was expected to be affected by sequencing depth. Incomplete sequencing was indicated by rarefaction of sorted-subset datasets, despite the large sequencing depth. Sampling was limited to blood, and TCR repertoires in tissue likely differ from TCR repertoires in blood. When several donors were compared, the shared fraction of clonotypes was about 5.2% for naive CD4, approximately 3.5% for naive CD8, 2% to 2.5% for memory CD4, and around 0.4% for memory CD8. Clonotypes shared by all four sorted-subset donors showed higher generation probabilities than non-shared clonotypes. Because the study included a small number of donors, the genetic and exposure-history diversity represented was limited.

The material sequenced was memory CD4+ T cells from PBMCs. Per the publication, the cell subset or site label means: CD45RA-negative fraction. This receptor was taken from a man in his late teens or twenties in good health. Some clones in this sample may be carry-over from other donors' samples. The chain is made from TRBV5-1 and TRBJ1-3; the D gene is perhaps TRBD1, on 5 matching bases. The CDR3 protein is CASSPGTEGNTIYF. The DNA sequence is given as TGCGCCAGCAGCCCCGGGACTGAAGGAAACACCATATATTTT.